This TCR beta chain was recovered during a study of T cell clonotyping in hematopoietic cell transplantation. CDR1 SEHNR and CDR2 FQNEAQ come from the germline V gene (reference sequence). The CDR3 has 14 residues. With 5 bases removed from V and 2 bases from J, the gap between germline ends came to 10 bases. Method: immunoSEQ multiplex PCR; TCRdb's copy keeps in-frame clones and lacks some. The sample shows approximately 11,000 clones, about 91% of them seen only once. The source of this sequence is a female patient aged 60 or older who had an allogeneic stem cell transplant from an unrelated donor, so the T cells may come from the graft donor. Some clones in this sample may be carry-over from other donors' samples. Specimen: PBMCs, collected 100 days after allogeneic stem cell transplant. The J gene is TRBJ1-3, the V gene TRBV7-9; D is unclear. The CDR3 bases are TGTGCCAGCAGCCGGGCGGAGGCTGGAAACACCATATATTTT. This encodes CASSRAEAGNTIYF. Using reference TRBV7-9 and TRBJ1-3 for the parts outside the CDR3, the full variable domain is DTGVSQNPRHKITKRGQNVTFRCDPISEHNRLYWYRQTLGQGPEFLTYFQNEAQLEKSRLLSDRFSAERPKGSFSTLEIQRTEQGDSAMYLCASSRAEAGNTIYFGEGSWLTVV.